Below, 25 T cell receptor beta chains from the same sample are listed, as sequenced in a study of PD-1 blockade in mismatch repair-deficient tumors. Clones were read by immunoSEQ multiplex PCR, and TCRdb kept only the in-frame ones, dropping some. The data show about 25,000 clones, approximately 84% seen once. Material: PBMCs, obtained before pembrolizumab treatment. The receptors here all came from an adult with mismatch repair-deficient cancer.

The chain is built from TRBV29-1 and TRBJ2-1; the match to TRBD1 covers 9 bases. The junction had 5 bases not matched to a gene; V was cut back by 4 bases and J by 4 bases. The germline V gene has CDR1 SQVTM and CDR2 ANQGSEA. The CDR3 contains 14 residues. The CDR3 here is CSVVRDRGYNEQFF. CDR3 sequence (DNA): TGCAGCGTTGTACGAGACAGGGGGTACAATGAGCAGTTCTTC.

The rearrangement joins TRBV2 to TRBJ2-2, with 11 bases that match TRBD1. The junction had 4 bases not matched to a gene; V was cut back by 6 bases and J by 4 bases. Germline CDR1 SNHLY, CDR2 FYNNEI. CDR3 length: 15 residues. The CDR3 is CASRDRGHGTGELFF. CDR3 sequence (DNA): TGTGCCAGCAGGGACAGGGGGCATGGCACCGGGGAGCTGTTTTTT.

The chain uses TRBV16 and TRBJ2-7, with TRBD2 matching 7 bases. CDR3 length equals 15 residues. The germline V gene has CDR1 KGHSY and CDR2 FQNENV. Trimming cost V 3 bases and J 2 bases; bases outside gene matches: 7. The DNA of the CDR3 is TGTGCCAGCAGCCATCGGGCTAGCGGACCCTACGAGCAGTACTTC. Translating it yields CASSHRASGPYEQYF.

This chain links TRBV30 with TRBJ2-3, with a tentative D call TRBD1 (5 bases). With 2 bases removed from V and 2 bases from J, the gap between germline ends came to 14 bases. Germline CDR1 and CDR2: GTSNPN and SVGIG (reference sequence). The CDR3 runs to 15 residues. CDR3 sequence reads: CAWSPGHRDTDTQYF. For the CDR3, the DNA is TGTGCCTGGAGTCCCGGACACCGAGACACAGATACGCAGTATTTT.

The gene calls are TRBV7-2 and TRBJ1-5, with 9 positions matching TRBD1. V shed 5 bases, J shed 1 base, and the junction held 15 bases outside the gene matches. Per germline, CDR1 SGHTA and CDR2 FQGNSA. This CDR3 spans 19 amino acids. The CDR3 is CASSQGTGLPRRSNQPQHF. In nucleotides, the CDR3 is TGTGCCAGCAGCCAAGGGACAGGGCTTCCCCGGAGAAGCAATCAGCCCCAGCATTTT.

The V and J genes are TRBV6-5 and TRBJ2-1, with a possible D match to TRBD2 (5 bases). CDR3 length: 13 amino acids. V was shortened by 5 bases and J by 15 bases, with 20 bases between the two germline ends. Germline V CDR1 and CDR2: MNHEY, SVGAGI. The CDR3 region is CASSTLSPPSRFF. CDR3 sequence (DNA): TGTGCCAGCAGTACCCTATCTCCCCCTAGCCGGTTCTTC.

This chain's CDR3 is CASSSGLAGTSYNEQFF. The CDR3 region has the DNA TGTGCCAGCAGCTCTGGACTAGCGGGAACATCCTACAATGAGCAGTTCTTC. V and J are TRBV7-2 and TRBJ2-1; 12 nucleotides align to TRBD2. Germline CDR1 is SGHTA and CDR2 is FQGNSA. Trimming took 4 bases from V and 1 from J; bases not matched to a gene: 5. This CDR3 is 17 amino acids long.

This chain joins TRBV10-2 and TRBJ2-5; 8 nucleotides match TRBD2. V was pared by 3 bases and J by 10 bases, with 10 bases of the junction left unmatched. The CDR3 sequence is 14 residues long. Germline-derived CDR1 and CDR2 are WSHSY and SAAADI. The CDR3 reads CASSDQGSAGVQYF. CDR3 nucleotides: TGCGCCAGCAGTGACCAAGGATCAGCGGGAGTCCAGTACTTC.

V is TRBV5-1 and J is TRBJ2-1, with 7 bases aligning to TRBD1. Germline CDR1 SGHRS, CDR2 YFSETQ. The CDR3 sequence is 16 residues long. J gave up 7 bases and V 1 base, and 11 bases lay outside the gene matches. As DNA, the CDR3 is TGCGCCAGCAGCTTGTTTGGCAGGGGGTCGGGGAATGAGCAGTTCTTC. This gives the protein CASSLFGRGSGNEQFF.

This sequence joins TRBV12-5 and TRBJ1-2, with 9 bases aligning to TRBD1. The ends lost 1 base at V and 8 bases at J; junction bases unmatched: 5. CDR1 and CDR2 (germline): LGHNT, FRNRAP. CDR3 length: 14 amino acids. CDR3 amino acids: CASGLGTGVKGYTF. CDR3 nucleotide sequence: TGTGCTAGTGGTTTGGGGACAGGGGTGAAGGGCTACACCTTC. The variable domain in full, completed from reference TRBV12-5 and TRBJ1-2, reads DARVTQTPRHKVTEMGQEVTMRCQPILGHNTVFWYRQTMMQGLELLAYFRNRAPLDDSGMPKDRFSAEMPDATLATLKIQPSEPRDSAVYFCASGLGTGVKGYTFGSGTRLTVV.

The chain carries TRBV30 and TRBJ1-1; TRBD1 matches 7 bases. CDR3 length equals 14 residues. In germline, CDR1 is GTSNPN, CDR2 SVGIG (reference sequence). Trimming took 2 bases from V and 4 from J; bases not matched to a gene: 7. The CDR3 protein is CAWSRQGIVTEAFF. The CDR3 nucleotides are TGTGCCTGGAGTCGACAGGGAATTGTCACTGAAGCTTTCTTT.

This chain's CDR3 is CASSGQVNQPQHF. Here the CDR3 DNA reads TGTGCCAGCAGTGGACAGGTTAATCAGCCCCAGCATTTT. The chain uses TRBV2 and TRBJ1-5, with TRBD1 as a possible D gene (6 bases). CDR1 and CDR2 from the germline V gene are SNHLY and FYNNEI. The CDR3 sequence is 13 residues long. The V gene lost 4 bases and the J gene lost 4 bases, with 8 bases spanning the gap.

For the CDR3, the DNA is TGCGCCAGCAGTGAGAGTGGTAGGAGTCAGCCCCAGCATTTT. Its protein product is CASSESGRSQPQHF. The chain is built from TRBV10-2 and TRBJ1-5; D not certain. The germline CDR1 and CDR2 sequences are WSHSY and SAAADI. V was shortened by 2 bases and J by 6 bases, with 11 bases between the two germline ends. The CDR3 contains 14 residues.

CDR3 DNA sequence: TGTGCCAGCAGTTTGGGGGAGGGATACGAGCAGTACTTC. This codes for CASSLGEGYEQYF. The chain employs TRBV9 and TRBJ2-7, with 7 bases matching TRBD2. Germline CDR1 SGDLS, CDR2 YYNGEE. J lost 4 bases, V lost 5 bases, and 6 bases had no gene match. The CDR3 covers 13 residues.

This sequence joins TRBV29-1 and TRBJ1-1; D is uncertain. Per germline, CDR1 SQVTM and CDR2 ANQGSEA. The CDR3 contains 15 residues. Trimming left V 4 bases short and J 0 bases short, with 15 bases between. CDR3 nucleotide sequence: TGCAGCGTTGCCCCGGGATGGGCCATGAACACTGAAGCTTTCTTT. Amino acid sequence: CSVAPGWAMNTEAFF.

This clone was counted a few times. The chain combines TRBV27 with TRBJ2-7, with D possibly matching TRBD2 (6 bases). The germline gives CDR1 MNHEY, CDR2 SMNVEV (reference sequence). The germline V and J ends were trimmed by 6 bases and 2 bases, with 11 bases remaining between them. This CDR3 contains 13 residues. CDR3 residues: CASRKGGTYEQYF. The CDR3 coding sequence is TGTGCCAGCAGAAAGGGAGGAACCTACGAGCAGTACTTC.

The J gene is TRBJ2-7, the V gene TRBV9; D unclear. The CDR3 loop spans 15 amino acids. The germline V and J ends were trimmed by 0 bases and 0 bases, with 10 bases remaining between them. The germline gives CDR1 SGDLS, CDR2 YYNGEE. The CDR3, as DNA: TGTGCCAGCAGCGTAGGTTTTGGCTCCTCCTACGAGCAGTACTTC. Amino acids: CASSVGFGSSYEQYF. Based on the CDR3 plus reference TRBV9 and TRBJ2-7, the full variable domain is DSGVTQTPKHLITATGQRVTLRCSPRSGDLSVYWYQQSLDQGLQFLIQYYNGEERAKGNILERFSAQQFPDLHSELNLSSLELGDSALYFCASSVGFGSSYEQYFGPGTRLTVT.

The chain is built from TRBV7-8 and TRBJ2-3, with 14 bases aligning to TRBD2. Trimming cost V 5 bases and J 4 bases; bases outside gene matches: 14. Germline V CDR1 and CDR2: SGHVS, FQNEAQ. The CDR3 runs 19 residues. The CDR3 spells CASSPYGLAGGRTADTQYF. In DNA, the CDR3 is TGTGCCAGCAGCCCCTACGGACTAGCGGGAGGTCGCACCGCAGATACGCAGTATTTT.

The gene calls are TRBV2 and TRBJ1-2, with 9 bases matching TRBD1. The CDR3 totals 14 residues. Germline CDR1 is SNHLY and CDR2 is FYNNEI. Trimming removed 6 bases from V and 4 bases from J; junction bases left unmatched: 6. CDR3 bases: TGTGCCAGCAGCATAACAGGGGGCAGCTATGGCTACACCTTC. Translating it yields CASSITGGSYGYTF. The full variable domain, in which reference TRBV2 and TRBJ1-2 provide the parts outside the CDR3, is EPEVTQTPSHQVTQMGQEVILRCVPISNHLYFYWYRQILGQKVEFLVSFYNNEISEKSEIFDDQFSVERPDGSNFTLKIRSTKLEDSAMYFCASSITGGSYGYTFGSGTRLTVV.

The V and J genes are TRBV2 and TRBJ2-7, with D maybe TRBD1 (5 bases). Germline lookup yields CDR1 SNHLY and CDR2 FYNNEI. The length of the CDR3 is 15 residues. V lost 6 bases, J lost 2 bases, and 17 bases lay in between. CDR3 sequence (DNA): TGTGCCAGCAGCTCCGCGGCAGGGTCCCCCTACGAGCAGTACTTC. This sequence encodes CASSSAAGSPYEQYF.

The chain combines TRBV21-1 with TRBJ2-7; TRBD1, as called in the table, went unchecked against the DNA. TRBV21-1 is described as a pseudogene. The CDR3 sequence is 18 residues long. CDR3 protein: CASSKLEITGQDVYEQYF. The DNA of the CDR3 is TGTGCCAGCAGCAAACTCGAAATTACGGGACAGGATGTTTACGAGCAGTACTTC.

The sample holds a few counts of this clone. The genes are TRBV27 and TRBJ2-7, with TRBD1 matching over 9 bases. The V gene end was trimmed by 6 bases and the J gene end by 2 bases; junction bases not matched to a gene: 5. CDR3 length: 14 residues. Germline V gene sequence: CDR1 MNHEY, CDR2 SMNVEV (reference sequence). CDR3 residues: CASSQRDRAYEQYF. The CDR3 nucleotides are TGTGCCAGCAGCCAACGGGACAGGGCCTACGAGCAGTACTTC.

This clone has just one count. The V and J genes are TRBV7-8 and TRBJ1-2; 10 bases align to TRBD1. Per germline, CDR1 SGHVS and CDR2 FQNEAQ. The CDR3 has 17 amino acids. The junction had 6 bases not matched to a gene; V was cut back by 1 base and J by 1 base. CDR3 nucleotides: TGTGCCAGCAGCTTAGGTTGGGACAGGGGAGGTAACTATGGCTACACCTTC. Residues: CASSLGWDRGGNYGYTF.

The rearrangement links TRBV5-1 to TRBJ2-1; TRBD2 aligns across 10 bases. CDR3 length: 16 residues. The germline V gene has CDR1 SGHRS and CDR2 YFSETQ. V lost 6 bases, J lost 4 bases, and 10 bases stayed unmatched. CDR3 amino acids: CASTPLAGADYNEQFF. The CDR3 coding sequence is TGCGCCAGCACCCCTCTAGCGGGAGCCGATTACAATGAGCAGTTCTTC. The variable domain in full, with the rest retrieved from reference TRBV5-1 and TRBJ2-1, is KAGVTQTPRYLIKTRGQQVTLSCSPISGHRSVSWYQQTPGQGLQFLFEYFSETQRNKGNFPGRFSGRQFSNSRSEMNVSTLELGDSALYLCASTPLAGADYNEQFFGPGTRLTVL.

The chain uses TRBV2 and TRBJ1-1; 10 bases fit TRBD1. CDR3 size: 16 residues. V shed 5 bases, J shed 1 base, and the junction held 7 bases outside the gene matches. Per the germline V gene, CDR1 is SNHLY and CDR2 is FYNNEI. Here the CDR3 reads CASSQGQGRGNTEAFF. The CDR3 bases are TGTGCCAGCAGTCAGGGACAGGGGCGAGGGAACACTGAAGCTTTCTTT.